What follows describes a single T cell receptor beta chain. Its antigen is undetermined. What was amplified from RNA transcripts were TCR beta CDR3 regions. The HTBI set primed first-round TCR CDR3 RT-PCR. TCRdb re-analysed the multiplex PCR reads in MiXCR, keeping a single row per CDR3 protein. Among roughly 500,000 distinct CDR3 sequences listed, about 46% were seen once. Patients showing uncontrolled infection, other autoimmune disease, pregnancy or lactation were ineligible. On the basis of clinical symptoms, serum thyroxine and TRAb, thyroid ultrasound and orbital computed tomography, diagnoses were made. CDR1 and CDR2 from the germline V gene are DFQATT and SNEGSKA (reference sequence). The CDR3 spans 10 residues. The V end was cut by 2 bases, the J end by 8 bases, with 6 bases between. This sample is part of a study of T cells in Graves' hyperthyroidism and ophthalmopathy. Study conclusions and caveats: Most clonotypes that expanded in the thyroid above 0.001 also showed up in blood. Ophthalmopathy, which appeared later, was predicted by the model a median roughly 6.4 months before onset.

The TCR comes from an adult woman with Graves' disease, either hyperthyroidism or ophthalmopathy (not recorded which). The rearrangement links TRBV20-1 to TRBJ1-1; D not resolved. The material sequenced was peripheral blood or thyroid tissue (not recorded which). CDR3 protein: CSARLLEAFF. The CDR3 bases are TGCAGTGCTAGATTGTTAGAAGCTTTCTTT.